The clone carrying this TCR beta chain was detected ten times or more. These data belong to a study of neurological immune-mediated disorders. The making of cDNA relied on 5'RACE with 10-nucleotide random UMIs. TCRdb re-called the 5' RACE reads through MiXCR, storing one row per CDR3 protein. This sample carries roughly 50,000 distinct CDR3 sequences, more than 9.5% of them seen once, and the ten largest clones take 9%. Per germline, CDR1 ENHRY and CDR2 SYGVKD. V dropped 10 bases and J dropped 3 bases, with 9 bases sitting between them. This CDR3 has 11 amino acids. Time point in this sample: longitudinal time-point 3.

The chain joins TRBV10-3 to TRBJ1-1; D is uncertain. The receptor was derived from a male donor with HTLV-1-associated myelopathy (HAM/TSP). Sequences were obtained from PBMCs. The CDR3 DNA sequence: TGTGCCACCTTAAGGGACACTGAAGCTTTCTTT. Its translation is CATLRDTEAFF.